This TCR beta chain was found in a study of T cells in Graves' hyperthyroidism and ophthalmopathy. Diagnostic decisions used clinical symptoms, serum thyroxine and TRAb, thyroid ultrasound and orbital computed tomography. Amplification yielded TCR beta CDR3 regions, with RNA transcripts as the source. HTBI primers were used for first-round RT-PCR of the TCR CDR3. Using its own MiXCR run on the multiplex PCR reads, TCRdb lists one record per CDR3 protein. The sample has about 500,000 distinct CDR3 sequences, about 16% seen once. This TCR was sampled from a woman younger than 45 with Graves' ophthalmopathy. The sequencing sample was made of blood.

In DNA form, the CDR3 reads TGTGCCAGCAGCGTAGGGACAGACACAGATACGCAGTATTTT. It codes for CASSVGTDTDTQYF. This chain links TRBV9 with TRBJ2-3; tentative D call: TRBD1 (6 bases). The germline V gene has CDR1 SGDLS and CDR2 YYNGEE. This CDR3 has 14 residues. Deletions cut 0 bases from V and 2 bases from J, with 7 bases between.